The 32 T cell receptor beta chains below come from one sample, sequenced in a study of cytomegalovirus exposure and HLA in healthy donors. The study ran its PCR with 60 Vbeta and 13 Jbeta primers. Here immunoSEQ multiplex PCR was the method, and the copy in TCRdb shows in-frame clones only, minus some. The repertoire has more than 90,000 clones, more than 60% of them found once; the top ten carry 6.5% to 8.5%. Sample: PBMCs. These receptors were obtained from a human donor in good health.

The chain couples TRBV5-1 to TRBJ2-5, with D possibly matching TRBD1 (6 bases). The V gene lost 1 base and the J gene lost 5 bases, with 15 bases spanning the gap. CDR1 SGHRS and CDR2 YFSETQ come from the germline V gene. The CDR3 runs to 15 residues. The CDR3 nucleotides are TGCGCCAGCAGCTTGCCCGGGACAAGCACGGAGACCCAGTACTTC. This translates into CASSLPGTSTETQYF.

The chain recombines TRBV5-1 with TRBJ1-4; unclear D gene. V was clipped by 0 bases and J by 1 base, with 7 bases between them. The germline V gene has CDR1 SGHRS and CDR2 YFSETQ. The length of the CDR3 is 15 residues. CDR3 nucleotides: TGCGCCAGCAGCTTGGCGAGCCAAACTAATGAAAAACTGTTTTTT. Amino acid sequence: CASSLASQTNEKLFF.

By proportion, this clone is medium-sized. The chain links TRBV7-9 to TRBJ1-6; D remains ambiguous. The CDR3 loop spans 14 amino acids. Trimming removed 5 bases from V and 7 bases from J, with 12 bases in between. Germline lookup yields CDR1 SEHNR and CDR2 FQNEAQ (reference sequence). The CDR3 DNA reads TGTGCCAGCAGCCGGCAGGATTACAATTCACCCCTCCACTTT. Protein sequence: CASSRQDYNSPLHF.

The CDR3 protein is CASSQQEFQETQYF. CDR3 DNA: TGCGCCAGCAGCCAACAGGAATTCCAAGAGACCCAGTACTTC. This rearrangement joins TRBV5-1 to TRBJ2-5, with D tentatively TRBD1 (5 bases). V was pared by 4 bases and J by 1 base, with 11 bases between. CDR3 size: 14 residues. CDR1 and CDR2 (germline): SGHRS, YFSETQ.

This chain links TRBV19 with TRBJ1-4; TRBD1 is a possible D gene (5 bases). V gave up 0 bases and J gave up 6 bases, with 11 bases separating them. CDR1 is LNHDA, CDR2 SQIVND, per germline (reference sequence). This CDR3 spans 15 amino acids. DNA for the CDR3: TGTGCCAGTAGTATAGACAGGGTTCCGTATGAAAAACTGTTTTTT. Its protein is CASSIDRVPYEKLFF.

The CDR3 spells CASSYQGMNTEAFF. In DNA, the CDR3 is TGTGCCAGCAGCTATCAGGGCATGAACACTGAAGCTTTCTTT. The chain is built from TRBV5-4 and TRBJ1-1, with D maybe TRBD1 (5 bases). V dropped 3 bases and J dropped 0 bases, with 9 bases sitting between them. Looked up from germline, CDR1 is SGHNT and CDR2 is YYREEE (reference sequence). This CDR3 region has 14 residues. The whole variable domain, remainder taken from reference TRBV5-4 and TRBJ1-1, is ETGVTQSPTHLIKTRGQQVTLRCSSQSGHNTVSWYQQALGQGPQFIFQYYREEENGRGNFPPRFSGLQFPNYSSELNVNALELDDSALYLCASSYQGMNTEAFFGQGTRLTVV.

This clone was seen only a few times. The chain couples TRBV5-6 to TRBJ1-3, with a tentative D call TRBD1 (5 bases). This CDR3 has 14 amino acids. The V and J ends lost 1 base and 2 bases respectively, with 7 bases between them. Germline assignment: CDR1 SGHDT and CDR2 YYEEEE. The CDR3 DNA sequence: TGTGCCAGCAGCTTGACGGACACTGGAAACACCATATATTTT. It translates to CASSLTDTGNTIYF.

The gene calls are TRBV7-9 and TRBJ2-2, with unresolved D. The CDR3 runs 16 residues. With 4 bases removed from V and 4 bases from J, the gap between germline ends came to 16 bases. From germline, CDR1 is SEHNR and CDR2 FQNEAQ (reference sequence). This CDR3 reads CASSSSRPRSTGELFF. Here the CDR3 DNA reads TGTGCCAGCAGCTCCTCTCGACCTCGGAGCACCGGGGAGCTGTTTTTT.

CDR3 nucleotides: TGCGCCAGCAGCGGGGCCGGGACAGAAGAGACCCAGTACTTC. This encodes CASSGAGTEETQYF. The genes are TRBV5-1 and TRBJ2-5, with TRBD1 matching over 7 bases. CDR3 length equals 14 residues. V was pared by 4 bases and J by 3 bases, with 6 bases of the junction left unmatched. The germline V gene has CDR1 SGHRS and CDR2 YFSETQ.

The chain employs TRBV7-2 and TRBJ2-5; D may be TRBD2 (5 bases). There are 15 residues in the CDR3. The V end was cut by 3 bases, the J end by 10 bases, with 21 bases between. From germline, CDR1 is SGHTA and CDR2 FQGNSA. This CDR3 reads CASSFFFRGGRDQYF. The CDR3 region has the DNA TGTGCCAGCAGCTTCTTCTTTCGGGGTGGGCGCGACCAGTACTTC. Based on the CDR3 plus reference TRBV7-2 and TRBJ2-5, the full variable domain is GAGVSQSPSNKVTEKGKDVELRCDPISGHTALYWYRQSLGQGLEFLIYFQGNSAPDKSGLPSDRFSAERTGGSVSTLTIQRTQQEDSAVYLCASSFFFRGGRDQYFGPGTRLLVL.

The CDR3 DNA reads TGTGCCAGCAGCGTAGGCCCAGGGATGAACGAGCAGTACTTC. The encoded protein is CASSVGPGMNEQYF. The genes are TRBV9 and TRBJ2-7, with a possible D match to TRBD1 (5 bases). This CDR3 comprises 14 residues. CDR1 SGDLS and CDR2 YYNGEE come from the germline V gene. Deletions cut 0 bases from V and 5 bases from J, with 12 bases between. The full variable domain, its missing parts supplied by reference TRBV9 and TRBJ2-7, is DSGVTQTPKHLITATGQRVTLRCSPRSGDLSVYWYQQSLDQGLQFLIQYYNGEERAKGNILERFSAQQFPDLHSELNLSSLELGDSALYFCASSVGPGMNEQYFGPGTRLTVT.

The V call is TRBV19, the J call TRBJ2-2, with 13 bases identical to TRBD2. Trimming cost V 6 bases and J 9 bases; bases outside gene matches: 7. Looked up from germline, CDR1 is LNHDA and CDR2 is SQIVND (reference sequence). This CDR3 has 15 residues. The CDR3 nucleotides are TGTGCCAGTAGGGGTCGACTAGCGGGGGGCAGGGAGCTGTTTTTT. Encoded protein: CASRGRLAGGRELFF.

The chain employs TRBV7-6 and TRBJ2-2; 10 positions match TRBD2. Germline V gives CDR1 SGHVS, CDR2 FNYEAQ. V lost 6 bases, J lost 5 bases, and 3 bases stayed unmatched. The CDR3 totals 14 residues. CDR3 sequence reads: CASRKLAGTGELFF. CDR3 in DNA: TGTGCCAGCAGAAAACTAGCGGGAACCGGGGAGCTGTTTTTT.

The genes are TRBV9 and TRBJ2-5, with TRBD2 matching over 8 bases. This CDR3 region has 14 residues. Germline CDR1 reads SGDLS; CDR2 reads YYNGEE. Germline trimming cut 4 bases from V and 1 base from J; bases unmatched to any gene: 3. The CDR3 loop is CASSIGLAQETQYF. CDR3 nucleotide sequence: TGTGCCAGCAGCATAGGACTAGCCCAAGAGACCCAGTACTTC.

A word on this clone: One end of the junction does not line up with germline, which may come from a read error. The chain joins TRBV7-9 to TRBJ2-2, with 12 bases that match TRBD2. The CDR3 extends over 16 amino acids. Germline V gene data show CDR1 as SEHNR and CDR2 as FQNEAQ (reference sequence). The CDR3 loop is CSSSSPGLAGPGELFF. CDR3 nucleotides: TGTTCCAGCAGCTCACCGGGACTAGCGGGTCCCGGGGAGCTGTTTTTT.

The table lists this clone with a count of one. The chain has TRBV12-5 and TRBJ1-5; 9 bases are shared with TRBD1. Germline CDR1 and CDR2: LGHNT and FRNRAP. CDR3 length equals 18 residues. The V gene end was trimmed by 0 bases and the J gene end by 6 bases; junction bases not matched to a gene: 12. The CDR3 is CASGLVTGGFSVGQPQHF. The CDR3 bases are TGTGCTAGTGGTTTGGTTACAGGGGGCTTTAGTGTTGGTCAGCCCCAGCATTTT. Using reference TRBV12-5 and TRBJ1-5 for the parts outside the CDR3, the full variable domain is DARVTQTPRHKVTEMGQEVTMRCQPILGHNTVFWYRQTMMQGLELLAYFRNRAPLDDSGMPKDRFSAEMPDATLATLKIQPSEPRDSAVYFCASGLVTGGFSVGQPQHFGDGTRLSIL.

This clone appeared a single time. Other nucleotide sequences in the sample specify the same CDR3. J is TRBJ2-1 and V is TRBV7-8; D is possibly TRBD2 (6 bases). V lost 2 bases to trimming and J lost 1 base, with 12 bases between them. Germline V gene sequence: CDR1 SGHVS, CDR2 FQNEAQ. The CDR3 extends over 16 amino acids. CDR3 amino acids: CASSLSAGRSYNEQFF. In DNA form, the CDR3 reads TGTGCCAGCAGCTTATCGGCAGGGAGGTCCTACAATGAGCAGTTCTTC.

The chain joins TRBV5-1 to TRBJ1-1; D is uncertain. CDR3 length: 14 amino acids. CDR1 is SGHRS, CDR2 YFSETQ, per germline. Between the trimmed V and J ends, which lost 3 bases and 7 bases, there was a span of 16 bases. The CDR3, as DNA: TGCGCCAGCAGCTACGACATACCCGGATTTGAAGCTTTCTTT. Amino acids: CASSYDIPGFEAFF.

The chain has TRBV13 and TRBJ2-2; 14 bases match TRBD2. J gave up 0 bases and V 1 base, and 13 bases lay outside the gene matches. Germline assignment: CDR1 PRHDT and CDR2 FYEKMQ (reference sequence). The CDR3 runs 22 residues. The chain's CDR3 is CASSLALGTSGSFGTNTGELFF. CDR3 nucleotides: TGTGCCAGCAGCTTAGCCTTAGGGACTAGCGGGAGTTTCGGGACGAACACCGGGGAGCTGTTTTTT.

The chain links TRBV7-6 to TRBJ2-5, with D unresolved. The CDR3 is 12 amino acids. Looked up from germline, CDR1 is SGHVS and CDR2 is FNYEAQ. Trimming removed 0 bases at V and 3 bases at J, with 2 bases between. This CDR3 reads CASSLAKETQYF. The CDR3 DNA sequence: TGTGCCAGCAGCTTAGCCAAAGAGACCCAGTACTTC.

This clone was counted between two and nine times. This chain uses TRBV6-6 with TRBJ1-4; a weak D match, TRBD1 (5 bases). This CDR3 region has 13 residues. Germline values: CDR1 MNHNY, CDR2 SVGAGI (reference sequence). The germline V and J ends were trimmed by 8 bases and 5 bases, with 12 bases remaining between them. The CDR3 spells CASCGGFNEKLFF. The CDR3 DNA follows: TGTGCCAGCTGCGGGGGGTTCAATGAAAAACTGTTTTTT.

This chain connects TRBV29-1 to TRBJ2-7, with 13 bases fitting TRBD2. The CDR3 has 15 amino acids. The J segment lost 5 bases and the V segment lost 5 bases, leaving 9 bases of the junction unmatched. Germline assignment: CDR1 SQVTM and CDR2 ANQGSEA. Here the CDR3 reads CSVLLWTSGSHEQYF. The CDR3 DNA sequence: TGCAGCGTTCTCCTTTGGACTAGCGGGAGTCACGAGCAGTACTTC.

The genes are TRBV19 and TRBJ1-6; 12 bases fit TRBD1. V shed 4 bases, J shed 7 bases, and the junction held 8 bases outside the gene matches. CDR1 and CDR2 from the germline V gene are LNHDA and SQIVND (reference sequence). The CDR3 consists of 17 residues. CDR3 in amino acids: CASSTGTGGRSNSPLHF. The CDR3 DNA sequence: TGTGCCAGTAGTACCGGGACAGGGGGCCGATCAAATTCACCCCTCCACTTT.

V usage is TRBV6-4 and J usage is TRBJ2-2; D uncertain. CDR1 MRHNA and CDR2 SNTAGT come from the germline V gene. This CDR3 contains 14 residues. The V gene lost 11 bases and the J gene lost 3 bases, with 16 bases spanning the gap. CDR3 coding DNA: TGTGCCCGACTGGCCCCCAACGACACCGGGGAGCTGTTTTTT. It is translated as CARLAPNDTGELFF.

V is TRBV5-1 and J is TRBJ2-2; 11 bases match TRBD2. This CDR3 has 16 amino acids. Germline CDR1 reads SGHRS; CDR2 reads YFSETQ. The J segment lost 7 bases and the V segment lost 4 bases, leaving 9 bases of the junction unmatched. For the CDR3, the DNA is TGCGCCAGCAGCCAAACTAGCGGGAGTATGGTCGGGGAGCTGTTTTTT. Translation: CASSQTSGSMVGELFF.

The V and J genes are TRBV11-3 and TRBJ2-5, with 8 bases lining up with TRBD2. The V and J ends lost 5 bases and 5 bases, in that order; junction bases with no gene match: 10. The CDR3 runs to 15 residues. The germline V gene encodes CDR1 SGHNT and CDR2 YENEEA. The CDR3 is CASSGRGGDKETQYF. DNA for the CDR3: TGTGCCAGCAGCGGACGGGGGGGCGACAAGGAGACCCAGTACTTC. Looking up the rest from reference TRBV11-3 and TRBJ2-5 gives the full variable domain: EAGVVQSPRYKIIEKKQPVAFWCNPISGHNTLYWYLQNLGQGPELLIRYENEEAVDDSQLPKDRFSAERLKGVDSTLKIQPAELGDSAVYLCASSGRGGDKETQYFGPGTRLLVL.

This CDR3 reads CAWSRDTSKPQHF. In nucleotides, the CDR3 is TGTGCCTGGAGCCGGGACACCTCCAAGCCCCAGCATTTT. V and J are TRBV30 and TRBJ1-5; a weak D match, TRBD1 (6 bases). The CDR3 extends over 13 amino acids. CDR1 is GTSNPN, CDR2 SVGIG, per germline (reference sequence). V was cut by 3 bases and J by 8 bases, with 14 bases left in between.

The chain uses TRBV19 and TRBJ1-5; 10 nucleotides line up with TRBD1. This CDR3 is 14 amino acids long. The ends lost 7 bases at V and 6 bases at J; junction bases unmatched: 6. Germline V gene data show CDR1 as LNHDA and CDR2 as SQIVND (reference sequence). The CDR3 DNA is TGTGCCAGTACTCGGGACAGGGGCGGTCAGCCCCAGCATTTT. Encoded protein: CASTRDRGGQPQHF.

The rearrangement uses TRBV28 and TRBJ1-2; the match to TRBD1 covers 9 bases. CDR1 and CDR2 (germline): MDHEN, SYDVKM. V was clipped by 2 bases and J by 7 bases; unmatched bases: 5. The CDR3 consists of 14 residues. CDR3 in DNA: TGTGCCAGCAGTTTAGGACAGGGGTTAAGTGGCTACACCTTC. This codes for CASSLGQGLSGYTF.

The rearrangement links TRBV12-5 to TRBJ1-1; 9 nucleotides agree with TRBD1. The CDR3 spans 14 residues. With 1 base clipped from V and 3 bases from J, the junction kept 0 bases outside the gene matches. Per germline, CDR1 LGHNT and CDR2 FRNRAP. This CDR3 reads CASGLGQGDTEAFF. For the CDR3, the DNA is TGTGCTAGTGGTTTGGGACAGGGGGACACTGAAGCTTTCTTT.

The chain couples TRBV19 to TRBJ2-2; 7 bases agree with TRBD2. The CDR3 is 14 amino acids. V was clipped by 1 base and J by 7 bases; unmatched bases: 3. Germline lookup yields CDR1 LNHDA and CDR2 SQIVND (reference sequence). In nucleotides, the CDR3 is TGTGCCAGTAGTATAGCGCGGGAGAACGGGGAGCTGTTTTTT. It codes for CASSIARENGELFF.

The V gene is TRBV7-9, the J gene TRBJ2-1; D not certain. Germline CDR1 SEHNR, CDR2 FQNEAQ (reference sequence). The CDR3 has 12 residues. Deletions cut 6 bases from V and 10 bases from J, with 13 bases between. CDR3 coding DNA: TGTGCCAGCAGGGAGAACCATGGCGAGCAGTTCTTC. Its translation is CASRENHGEQFF.